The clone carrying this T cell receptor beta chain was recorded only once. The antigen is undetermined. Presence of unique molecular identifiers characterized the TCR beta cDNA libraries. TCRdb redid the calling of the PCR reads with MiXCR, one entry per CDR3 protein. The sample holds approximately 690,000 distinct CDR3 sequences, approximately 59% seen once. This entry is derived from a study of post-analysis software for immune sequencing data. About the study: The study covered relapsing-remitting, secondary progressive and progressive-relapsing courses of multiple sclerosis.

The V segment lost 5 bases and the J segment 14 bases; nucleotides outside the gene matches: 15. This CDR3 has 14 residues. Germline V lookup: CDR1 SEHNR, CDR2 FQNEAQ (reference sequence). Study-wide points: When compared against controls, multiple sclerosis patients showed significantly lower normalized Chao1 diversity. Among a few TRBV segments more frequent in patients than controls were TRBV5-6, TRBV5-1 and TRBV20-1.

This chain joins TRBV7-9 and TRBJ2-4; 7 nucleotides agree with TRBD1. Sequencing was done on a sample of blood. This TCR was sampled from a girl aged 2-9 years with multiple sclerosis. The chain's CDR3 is CASSSGQEPLIKYF. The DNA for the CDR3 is TGTGCCAGCAGCAGTGGACAGGAGCCTTTAATTAAGTACTTC.